This TCR beta chain was captured in a study of human T cells and chemical hapten exposure. Study outcomes and limitations: High-frequency TCRs, those above 1 in 1000, stayed the same after DPC sensitization.

TCRdb recomputed calls from the RACE reads with MiXCR, one row per CDR3 protein. The sample comprises more than 70,000 distinct CDR3 sequences, approximately 11% of which are singletons, and about 0.95% rests with the top ten. This clonotype was found many times. Antigen: not known. Time point meaning: patch test 3, about 24 weeks after DPC sensitization. The treatment is: therapeutic diphenylcyclopropenone sensitization with weekly scalp DPC. Alopecia patients deemed DPC-suitable, aged 18 to 70, excluding pregnancy. The input for sequencing was whole blood, taken in connection with sensitization to the hapten diphenylcyclopropenone (DPC). This receptor was identified in a woman in her twenties or thirties with alopecia areata. Some clones in this sample may be carry-over from other donors' samples.

The CDR3 DNA reads as TGTGCCAGCAGTTTCCGCCAGGGGGATCACCCACAAGAGACCCAGTACTTC. Its translation is CASSFRQGDHPQETQYF. The V call is TRBV28, the J call TRBJ2-5; 7 bases agree with TRBD1. The V segment lost 3 bases and the J segment 2 bases; nucleotides outside the gene matches: 12. The CDR3 is 17 residues long. CDR1 is MDHEN, CDR2 SYDVKM, per germline.